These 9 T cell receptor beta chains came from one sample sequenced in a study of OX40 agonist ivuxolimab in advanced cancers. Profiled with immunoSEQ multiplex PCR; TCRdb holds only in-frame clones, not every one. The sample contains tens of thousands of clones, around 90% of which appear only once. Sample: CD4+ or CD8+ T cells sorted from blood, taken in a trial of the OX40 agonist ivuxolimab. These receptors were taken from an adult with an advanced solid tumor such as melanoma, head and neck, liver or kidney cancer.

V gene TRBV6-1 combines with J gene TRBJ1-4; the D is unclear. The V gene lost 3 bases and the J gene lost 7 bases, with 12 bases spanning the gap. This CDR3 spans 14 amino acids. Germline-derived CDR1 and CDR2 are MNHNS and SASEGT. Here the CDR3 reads CASSDTGSVEKLFF. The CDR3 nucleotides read TGTGCCAGCAGTGATACCGGGTCTGTTGAAAAACTGTTTTTT.

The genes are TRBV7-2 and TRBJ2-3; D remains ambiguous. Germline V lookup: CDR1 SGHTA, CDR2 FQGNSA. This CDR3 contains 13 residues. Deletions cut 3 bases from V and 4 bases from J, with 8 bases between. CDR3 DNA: TGTGCCAGCAGCTTCTTTGGGGCAGATACGCAGTATTTT. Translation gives CASSFFGADTQYF.

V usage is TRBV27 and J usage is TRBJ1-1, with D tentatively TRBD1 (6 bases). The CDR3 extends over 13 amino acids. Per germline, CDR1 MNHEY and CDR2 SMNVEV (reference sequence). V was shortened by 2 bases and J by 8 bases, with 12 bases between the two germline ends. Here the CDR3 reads CASSLIPRGEAFF. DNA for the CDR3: TGTGCCAGCAGTTTAATTCCCAGGGGAGAAGCTTTCTTT.

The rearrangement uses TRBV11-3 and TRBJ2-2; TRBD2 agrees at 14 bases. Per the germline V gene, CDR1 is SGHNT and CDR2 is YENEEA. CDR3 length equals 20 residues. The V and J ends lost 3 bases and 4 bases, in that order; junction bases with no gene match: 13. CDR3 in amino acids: CASSFGLAGGGPSATGELFF. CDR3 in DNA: TGTGCCAGCAGCTTTGGACTAGCGGGAGGAGGTCCCTCGGCCACCGGGGAGCTGTTTTTT.

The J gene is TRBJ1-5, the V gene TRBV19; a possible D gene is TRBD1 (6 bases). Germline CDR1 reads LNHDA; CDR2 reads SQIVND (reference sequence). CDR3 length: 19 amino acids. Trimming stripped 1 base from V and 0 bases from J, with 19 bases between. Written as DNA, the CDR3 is TGTGCCAGTAGTATAGCGTCTGAGGGGGAGTATTATAGCAATCAGCCCCAGCATTTT. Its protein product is CASSIASEGEYYSNQPQHF. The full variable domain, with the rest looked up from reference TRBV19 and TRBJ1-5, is DGGITQSPKYLFRKEGQNVTLSCEQNLNHDAMYWYRQDPGQGLRLIYYSQIVNDFQKGDIAEGYSVSREKKESFPLTVTSAQKNPTAFYLCASSIASEGEYYSNQPQHFGDGTRLSIL.

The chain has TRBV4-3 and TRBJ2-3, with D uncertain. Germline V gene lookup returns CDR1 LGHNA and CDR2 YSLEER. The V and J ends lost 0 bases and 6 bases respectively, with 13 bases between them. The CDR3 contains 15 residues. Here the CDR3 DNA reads TGCGCCAGCAGCCAAGATCGGCTAGTAGGCGATACGCAGTATTTT. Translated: CASSQDRLVGDTQYF.

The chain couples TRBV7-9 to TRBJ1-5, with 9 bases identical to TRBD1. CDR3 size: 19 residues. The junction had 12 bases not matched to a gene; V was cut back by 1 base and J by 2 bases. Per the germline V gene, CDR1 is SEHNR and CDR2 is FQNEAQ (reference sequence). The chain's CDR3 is CASSLVNSGQGLGNQPQHF. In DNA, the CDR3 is TGTGCCAGCAGCTTAGTCAATTCGGGACAGGGTCTTGGCAATCAGCCCCAGCATTTT.

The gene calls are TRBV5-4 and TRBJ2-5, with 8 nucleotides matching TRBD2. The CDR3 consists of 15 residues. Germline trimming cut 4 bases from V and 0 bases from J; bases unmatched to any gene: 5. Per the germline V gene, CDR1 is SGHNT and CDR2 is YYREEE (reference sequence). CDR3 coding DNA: TGTGCCAGCAGCCTCTCGGGGGGGGACCAAGAGACCCAGTACTTC. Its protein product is CASSLSGGDQETQYF.

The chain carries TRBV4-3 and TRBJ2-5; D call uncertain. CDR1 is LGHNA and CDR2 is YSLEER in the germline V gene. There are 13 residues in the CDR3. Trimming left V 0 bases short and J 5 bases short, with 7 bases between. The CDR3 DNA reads TGCGCCAGCAGCCAAGATCTAAAGGAGACCCAGTACTTC. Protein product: CASSQDLKETQYF.